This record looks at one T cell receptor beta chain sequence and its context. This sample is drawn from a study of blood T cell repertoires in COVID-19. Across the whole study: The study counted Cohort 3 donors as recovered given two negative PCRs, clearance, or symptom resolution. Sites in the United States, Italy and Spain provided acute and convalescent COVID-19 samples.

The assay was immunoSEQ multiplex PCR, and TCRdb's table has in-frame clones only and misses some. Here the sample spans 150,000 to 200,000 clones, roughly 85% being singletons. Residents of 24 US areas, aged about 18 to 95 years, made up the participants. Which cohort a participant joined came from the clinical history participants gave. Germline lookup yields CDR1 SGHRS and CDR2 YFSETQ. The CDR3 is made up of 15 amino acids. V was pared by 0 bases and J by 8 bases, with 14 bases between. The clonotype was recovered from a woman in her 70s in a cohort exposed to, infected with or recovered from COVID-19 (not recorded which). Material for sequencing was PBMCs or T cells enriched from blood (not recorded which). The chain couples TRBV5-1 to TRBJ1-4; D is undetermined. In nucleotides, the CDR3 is TGCGCCAGCAGCTTGGGCGGGAGGGTAGGAGAAAAACTGTTTTTT. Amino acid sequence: CASSLGGRVGEKLFF.